The TCR beta chain under discussion was sequenced for a study of blood T cell repertoires in COVID-19. Study-wide context: From T cells, B-cell-depleted T cells, or PBMCs came the material, which was cDNA or gDNA.

In the original workflow: For nucleated cells, counts were estimated from reference gene primer amplification. The method was immunoSEQ multiplex PCR; TCRdb's version includes in-frame clones alone and lacks a portion of them. V and J calls and clone size are given by that table; D and trimming were obtained from the DNA. The sample yields around 100,000 clones, approximately 84% seen once. Trimming pared 5 bases from V and 8 bases from J, leaving 11 bases between. The V gene's germline CDR1 is KGHDR and CDR2 SFDVKD. This CDR3 comprises 13 residues. This rearrangement joins TRBV24-1 to TRBJ1-4; D gene ambiguous. Material for sequencing was peripheral blood. The source is a man in his forties or fifties with acute or convalescent COVID-19. The CDR3 sequence: CATSGEPGEKLFF. DNA for the CDR3: TGTGCCACCAGTGGGGAGCCCGGGGAAAAACTGTTTTTT.